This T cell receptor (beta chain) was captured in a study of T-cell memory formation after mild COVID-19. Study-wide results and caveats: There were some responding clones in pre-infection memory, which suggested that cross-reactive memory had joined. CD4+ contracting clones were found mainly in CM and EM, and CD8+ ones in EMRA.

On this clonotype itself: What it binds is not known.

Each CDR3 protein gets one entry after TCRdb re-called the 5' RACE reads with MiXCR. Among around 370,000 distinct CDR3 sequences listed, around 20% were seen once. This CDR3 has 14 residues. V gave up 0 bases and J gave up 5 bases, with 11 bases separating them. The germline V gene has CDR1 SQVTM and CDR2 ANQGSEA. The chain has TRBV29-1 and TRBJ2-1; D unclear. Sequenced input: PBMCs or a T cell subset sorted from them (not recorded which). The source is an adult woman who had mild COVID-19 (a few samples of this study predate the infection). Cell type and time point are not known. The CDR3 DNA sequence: TGCAGCGTTGAAGAAGGAACTCGAGACAATGAGCAGTTCTTC. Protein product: CSVEEGTRDNEQFF.